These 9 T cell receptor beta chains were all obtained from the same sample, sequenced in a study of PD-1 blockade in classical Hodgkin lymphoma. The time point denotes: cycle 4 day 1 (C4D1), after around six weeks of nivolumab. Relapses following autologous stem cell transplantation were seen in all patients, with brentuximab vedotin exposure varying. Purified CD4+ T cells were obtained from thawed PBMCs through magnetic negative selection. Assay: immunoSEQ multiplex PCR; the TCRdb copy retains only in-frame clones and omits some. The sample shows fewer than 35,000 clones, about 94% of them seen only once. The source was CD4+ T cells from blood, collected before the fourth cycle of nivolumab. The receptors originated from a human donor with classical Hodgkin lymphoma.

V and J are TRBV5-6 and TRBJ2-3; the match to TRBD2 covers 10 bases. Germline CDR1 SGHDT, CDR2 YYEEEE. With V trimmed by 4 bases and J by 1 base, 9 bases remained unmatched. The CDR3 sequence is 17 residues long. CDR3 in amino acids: CASSAQLGLAGTDTQYF. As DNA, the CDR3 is TGTGCCAGCAGCGCCCAATTAGGACTAGCGGGCACAGATACGCAGTATTTT.

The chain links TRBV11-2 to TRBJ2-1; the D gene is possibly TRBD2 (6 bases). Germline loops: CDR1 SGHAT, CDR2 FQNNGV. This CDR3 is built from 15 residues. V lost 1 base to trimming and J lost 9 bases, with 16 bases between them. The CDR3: CASSLATRGKTEQFF. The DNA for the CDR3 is TGTGCCAGCAGCTTAGCGACTAGGGGCAAGACTGAGCAGTTCTTC.

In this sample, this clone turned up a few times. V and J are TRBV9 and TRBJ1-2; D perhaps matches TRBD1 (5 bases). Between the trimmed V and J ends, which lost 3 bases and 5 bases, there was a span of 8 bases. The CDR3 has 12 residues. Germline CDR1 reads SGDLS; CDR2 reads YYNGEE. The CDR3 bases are TGTGCCAGCAGCGCCGGGGGATATGGCTACACCTTC. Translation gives CASSAGGYGYTF.

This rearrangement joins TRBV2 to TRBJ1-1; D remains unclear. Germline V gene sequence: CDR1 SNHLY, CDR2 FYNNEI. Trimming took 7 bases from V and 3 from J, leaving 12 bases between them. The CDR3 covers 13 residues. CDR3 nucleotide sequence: TGTGCCAGCAACCCACTCCGGGACACTGAAGCTTTCTTT. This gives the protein CASNPLRDTEAFF.

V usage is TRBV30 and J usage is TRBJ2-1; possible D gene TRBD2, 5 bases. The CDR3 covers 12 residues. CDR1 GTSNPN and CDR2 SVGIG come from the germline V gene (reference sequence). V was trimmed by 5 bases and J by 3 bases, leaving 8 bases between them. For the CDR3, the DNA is TGTGCCTGGTATCGGGGCTACAATGAGCAGTTCTTC. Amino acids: CAWYRGYNEQFF.

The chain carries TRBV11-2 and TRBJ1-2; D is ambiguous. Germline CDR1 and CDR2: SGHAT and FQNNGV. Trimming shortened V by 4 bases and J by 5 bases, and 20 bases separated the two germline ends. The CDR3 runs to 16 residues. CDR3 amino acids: CASSYDSPGLRYGYTF. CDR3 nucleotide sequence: TGTGCCAGCAGCTACGATAGTCCGGGGTTGAGATATGGCTACACCTTC.

The CDR3 loop is CAASGSNYGYTF. CDR3 DNA: TGTGCCGCTTCGGGGTCCAACTATGGCTACACCTTC. The chain uses TRBV30 and TRBJ1-2; D is unresolved. The germline CDR1 and CDR2 sequences are GTSNPN and SVGIG (reference sequence). This CDR3 is built from 12 residues. Trimming took off 8 bases at V and 2 bases at J, with 12 bases between the two ends.

DNA for the CDR3: TGTTCCGGGGGCGAAGTACGGGAGACCCAGTACTTC. Translating it yields CSGGEVRETQYF. This chain connects TRBV30 to TRBJ2-5; D may match TRBD1 or TRBD2 (6 bases each). Germline assignment: CDR1 GTSNPN and CDR2 SVGIG (reference sequence). The length of the CDR3 is 12 residues.

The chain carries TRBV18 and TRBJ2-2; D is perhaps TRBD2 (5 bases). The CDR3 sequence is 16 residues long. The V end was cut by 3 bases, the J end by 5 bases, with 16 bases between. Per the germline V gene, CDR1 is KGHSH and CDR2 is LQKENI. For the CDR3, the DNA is TGTGCCAGCTCACCCCTGACTACCCGGTCGACCGGGGAGCTGTTTTTT. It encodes CASSPLTTRSTGELFF.